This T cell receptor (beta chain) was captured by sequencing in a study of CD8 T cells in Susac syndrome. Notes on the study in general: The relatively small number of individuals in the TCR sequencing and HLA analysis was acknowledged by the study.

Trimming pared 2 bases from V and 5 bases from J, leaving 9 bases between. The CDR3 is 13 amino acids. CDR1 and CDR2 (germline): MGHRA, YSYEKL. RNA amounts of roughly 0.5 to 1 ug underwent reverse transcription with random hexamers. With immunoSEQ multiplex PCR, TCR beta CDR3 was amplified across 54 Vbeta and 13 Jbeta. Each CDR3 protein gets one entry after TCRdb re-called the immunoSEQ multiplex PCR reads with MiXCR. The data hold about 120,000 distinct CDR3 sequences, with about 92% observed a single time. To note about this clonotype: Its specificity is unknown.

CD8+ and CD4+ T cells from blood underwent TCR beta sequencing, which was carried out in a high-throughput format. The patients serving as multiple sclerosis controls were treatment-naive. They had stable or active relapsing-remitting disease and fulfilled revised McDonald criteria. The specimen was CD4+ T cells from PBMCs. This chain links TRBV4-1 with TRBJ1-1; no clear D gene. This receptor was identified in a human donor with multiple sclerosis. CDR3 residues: CASSQKVVTEAFF. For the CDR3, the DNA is TGCGCCAGCAGCCAAAAAGTGGTTACTGAAGCTTTCTTT.